This TCR beta chain was sequenced during a study of a mutant IDH1 vaccine in newly diagnosed glioma. Overall study context: The treated population exhibited a male proportion of about 62%, a female proportion of around 38%, and a mean age of roughly 41 years.

Only in-frame clones appear in the TCRdb table, and some are missing; sequencing was by immunoSEQ multiplex PCR. The data show some 42,000 clones, approximately 80% seen once. Trimming removed 5 bases from V and 3 bases from J, with 8 bases in between. The CDR3 is made up of 13 amino acids. Germline CDR1 reads MNHEY; CDR2 reads SMNVEV (reference sequence). A note on this clone: Its target is unknown.

This sample's time point: week 35, safety follow-up. A 20-mer mutant IDH1 peptide at 300 ug was injected subcutaneously with topical imiquimod. Vaccinations, eight in total, occurred in weeks 1, 3, 5, 7, 11, 15, 19, 23. Astrocytomas found in donors were new, WHO grade 3 or 4, IDH1-mutant and ATRX-lost. The sample was PBMCs, taken from a glioma patient whose treatment included an IDH1 peptide vaccine. This receptor was obtained from a woman between 50 and 59 years old with glioma. The chain recombines TRBV27 with TRBJ2-1, with a possible D match to TRBD2 (5 bases). CDR3 sequence: CASSRGLYNEQFF. The DNA of the CDR3 is TGTGCCAGCAGTAGAGGACTCTACAATGAGCAGTTCTTC.